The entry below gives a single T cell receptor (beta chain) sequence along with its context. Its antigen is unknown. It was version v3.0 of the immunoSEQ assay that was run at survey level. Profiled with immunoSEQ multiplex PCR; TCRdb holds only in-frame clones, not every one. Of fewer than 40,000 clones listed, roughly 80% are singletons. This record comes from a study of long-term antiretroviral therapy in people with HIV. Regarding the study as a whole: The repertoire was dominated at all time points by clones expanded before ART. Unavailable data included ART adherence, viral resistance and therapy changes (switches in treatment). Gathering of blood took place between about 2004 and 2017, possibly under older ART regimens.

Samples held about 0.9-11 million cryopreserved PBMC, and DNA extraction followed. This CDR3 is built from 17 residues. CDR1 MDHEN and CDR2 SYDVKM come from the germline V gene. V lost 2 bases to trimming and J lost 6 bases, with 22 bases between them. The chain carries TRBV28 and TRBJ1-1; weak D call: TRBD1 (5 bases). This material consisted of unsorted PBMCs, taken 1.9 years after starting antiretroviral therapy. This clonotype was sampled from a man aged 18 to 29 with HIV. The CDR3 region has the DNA TGTGCCAGCAGTTTAACACTCGGGGGGGGGAGGAGGCCTGAAGCTTTCTTT. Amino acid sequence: CASSLTLGGGRRPEAFF.